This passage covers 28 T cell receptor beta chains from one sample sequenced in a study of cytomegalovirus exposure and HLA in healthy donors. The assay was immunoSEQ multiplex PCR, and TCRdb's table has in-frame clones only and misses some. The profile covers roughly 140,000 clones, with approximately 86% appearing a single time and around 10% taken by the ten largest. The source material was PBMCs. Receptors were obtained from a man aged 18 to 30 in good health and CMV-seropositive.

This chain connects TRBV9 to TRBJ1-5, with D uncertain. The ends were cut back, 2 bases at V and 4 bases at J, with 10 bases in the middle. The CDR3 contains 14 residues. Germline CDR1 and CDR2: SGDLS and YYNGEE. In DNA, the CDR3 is TGTGCCAGCAGCGTTTGGCCAGGTAATCAGCCCCAGCATTTT. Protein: CASSVWPGNQPQHF.

The CDR3 DNA is TGTGCCAGCAGTTTACGGGGGAGGAGGGCAGATACGCAGTATTTT. Translated: CASSLRGRRADTQYF. The chain is built from TRBV27 and TRBJ2-3; TRBD2 is a possible D gene (6 bases). This CDR3 has 15 residues. Trimming pared 2 bases from V and 4 bases from J, leaving 13 bases between. Looked up from germline, CDR1 is MNHEY and CDR2 is SMNVEV (reference sequence).

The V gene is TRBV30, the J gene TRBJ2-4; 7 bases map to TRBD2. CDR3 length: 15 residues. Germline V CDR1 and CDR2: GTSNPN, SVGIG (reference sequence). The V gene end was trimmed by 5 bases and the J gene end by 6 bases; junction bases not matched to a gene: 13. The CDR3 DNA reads TGTGCCTGGGGTCCCGGGACGCGGACTAGAAACATTCAGTACTTC. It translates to CAWGPGTRTRNIQYF.

CDR3 DNA sequence: TGTGCCAGCAATCAGGGTCAGGGGTTAAATTCACCCCTCCACTTT. Protein sequence: CASNQGQGLNSPLHF. The chain recombines TRBV6-5 with TRBJ1-6, with a tentative D call TRBD1 (6 bases). V lost 7 bases and J 7 bases, leaving 17 bases between the germline ends. From germline, CDR1 is MNHEY and CDR2 SVGAGI. This CDR3 has 15 residues.

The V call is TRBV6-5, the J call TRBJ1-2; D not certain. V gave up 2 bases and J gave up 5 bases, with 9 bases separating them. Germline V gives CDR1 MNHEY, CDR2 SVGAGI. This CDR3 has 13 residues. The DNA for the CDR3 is TGTGCCAGCAGTTACGCGACGACTTATGGCTACACCTTC. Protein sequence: CASSYATTYGYTF.

The CDR3 loop reads CASTGQGALGANVLTF. DNA for the CDR3: TGTGCCAGCACGGGACAGGGGGCGTTAGGGGCCAACGTCCTGACTTTC. The chain uses TRBV2 and TRBJ2-6; 12 bases align to TRBD1. CDR1 is SNHLY, CDR2 FYNNEI, per germline. Trimming took 7 bases from V and 4 from J; bases not matched to a gene: 5. This CDR3 is built from 16 residues.

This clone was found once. CDR3 loop: CASSLARASGTYNEQFF. The CDR3, as DNA: TGTGCCAGCAGTTTAGCTCGGGCTAGCGGGACTTACAATGAGCAGTTCTTC. The chain links TRBV27 to TRBJ2-1, with 9 bases that match TRBD2. This CDR3 is built from 17 residues. CDR1 MNHEY and CDR2 SMNVEV come from the germline V gene (reference sequence). With V trimmed by 2 bases and J by 4 bases, 9 bases remained unmatched.

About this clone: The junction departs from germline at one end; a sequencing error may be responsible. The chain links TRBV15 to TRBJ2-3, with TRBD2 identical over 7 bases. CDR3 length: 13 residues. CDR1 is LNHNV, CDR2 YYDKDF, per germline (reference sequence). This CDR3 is CATRSGGTDTQYF. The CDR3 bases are TGTGCCACCCGCAGCGGGGGCACAGATACGCAGTATTTT.

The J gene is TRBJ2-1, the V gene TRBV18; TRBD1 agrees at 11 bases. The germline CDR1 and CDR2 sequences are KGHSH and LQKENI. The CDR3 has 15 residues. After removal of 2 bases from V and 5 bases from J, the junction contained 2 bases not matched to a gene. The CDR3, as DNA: TGTGCCAGCTCACCATGGGGACAGGGGGACAATGAGCAGTTCTTC. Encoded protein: CASSPWGQGDNEQFF.

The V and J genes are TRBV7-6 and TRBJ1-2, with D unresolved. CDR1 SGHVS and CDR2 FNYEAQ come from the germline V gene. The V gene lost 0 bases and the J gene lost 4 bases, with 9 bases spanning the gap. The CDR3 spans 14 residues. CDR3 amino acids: CASSLAAGGYGYTF. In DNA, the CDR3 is TGTGCCAGCAGCTTAGCGGCAGGTGGCTATGGCTACACCTTC. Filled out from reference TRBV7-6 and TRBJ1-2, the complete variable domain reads GAGVSQSPRYKVTKRGQDVALRCDPISGHVSLYWYRQALGQGPEFLTYFNYEAQQDKSGLPNDRFSAERPEGSISTLTIQRTEQRDSAMYRCASSLAAGGYGYTFGSGTRLTVV.

DNA of the CDR3: TGTGCCAGCAGCTTAGAGGGGGTTACTAGCGGGAGAGCCTACGAGCAGTACTTC. It is translated as CASSLEGVTSGRAYEQYF. This sequence joins TRBV7-6 and TRBJ2-7, with 11 bases that match TRBD2. Germline CDR1 and CDR2: SGHVS and FNYEAQ. The CDR3 has 18 amino acids. V was pared by 1 base and J by 2 bases, with 10 bases of the junction left unmatched.

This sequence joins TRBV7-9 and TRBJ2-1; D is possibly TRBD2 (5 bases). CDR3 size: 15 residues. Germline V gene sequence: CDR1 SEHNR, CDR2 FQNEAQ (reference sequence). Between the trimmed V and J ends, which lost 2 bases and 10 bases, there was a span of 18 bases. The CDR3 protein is CASSLSSVGAREQFF. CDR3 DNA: TGTGCCAGCAGCTTATCCTCCGTGGGAGCACGAGAGCAGTTCTTC.

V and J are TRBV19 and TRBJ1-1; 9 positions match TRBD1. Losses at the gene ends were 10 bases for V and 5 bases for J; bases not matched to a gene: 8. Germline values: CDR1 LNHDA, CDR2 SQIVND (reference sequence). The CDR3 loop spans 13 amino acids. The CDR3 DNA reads TGTGCCACCACTCCCGACAGGGGGACTGAAGCTTTCTTT. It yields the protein CATTPDRGTEAFF. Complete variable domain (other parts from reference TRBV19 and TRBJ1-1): DGGITQSPKYLFRKEGQNVTLSCEQNLNHDAMYWYRQDPGQGLRLIYYSQIVNDFQKGDIAEGYSVSREKKESFPLTVTSAQKNPTAFYLCATTPDRGTEAFFGQGTRLTVV.

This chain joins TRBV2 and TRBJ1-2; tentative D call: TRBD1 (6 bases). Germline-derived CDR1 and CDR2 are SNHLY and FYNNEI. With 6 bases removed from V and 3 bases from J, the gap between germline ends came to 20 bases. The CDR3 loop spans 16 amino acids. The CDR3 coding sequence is TGTGCCAGCAGCGATACAGGGCCCCCGGCTGACTATGGCTACACCTTC. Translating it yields CASSDTGPPADYGYTF.

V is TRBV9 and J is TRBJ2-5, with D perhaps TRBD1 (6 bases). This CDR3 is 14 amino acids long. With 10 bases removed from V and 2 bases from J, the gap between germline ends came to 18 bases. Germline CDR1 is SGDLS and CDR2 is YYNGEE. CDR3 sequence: CASSGVGGQETQYF. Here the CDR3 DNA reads TGTGCCTCCTCAGGGGTGGGTGGGCAAGAGACCCAGTACTTC.

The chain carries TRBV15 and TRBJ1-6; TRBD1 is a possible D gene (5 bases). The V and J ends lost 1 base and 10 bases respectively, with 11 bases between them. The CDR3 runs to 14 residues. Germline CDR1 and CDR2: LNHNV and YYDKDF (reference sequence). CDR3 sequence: CATSRVAGRSPLHF. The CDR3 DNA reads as TGTGCCACCAGCAGAGTTGCAGGGCGATCACCCCTCCACTTT.

Here the CDR3 reads CASRITGTGTGELFF. In DNA, the CDR3 is TGTGCCAGCAGGATCACCGGGACAGGGACCGGGGAGCTGTTTTTT. The chain is built from TRBV21-1 and TRBJ2-2; the table's TRBD1 call for D was not verified on the DNA. TRBV21-1 is termed a pseudogene. The CDR3 has 15 amino acids.

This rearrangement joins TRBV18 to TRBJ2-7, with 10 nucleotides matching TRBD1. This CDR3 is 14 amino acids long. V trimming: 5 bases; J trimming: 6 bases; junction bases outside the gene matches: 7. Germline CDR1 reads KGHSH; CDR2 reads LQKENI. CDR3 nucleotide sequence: TGTGCCAGCTCAACGACAGGGGGCGCGGGCGAGCAGTACTTC. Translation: CASSTTGGAGEQYF.

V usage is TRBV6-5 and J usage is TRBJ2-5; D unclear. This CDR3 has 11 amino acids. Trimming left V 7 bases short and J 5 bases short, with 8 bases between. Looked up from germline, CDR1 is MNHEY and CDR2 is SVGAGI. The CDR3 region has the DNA TGTGCCAGCAAGCGTGGGGAGACCCAGTACTTC. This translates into CASKRGETQYF.

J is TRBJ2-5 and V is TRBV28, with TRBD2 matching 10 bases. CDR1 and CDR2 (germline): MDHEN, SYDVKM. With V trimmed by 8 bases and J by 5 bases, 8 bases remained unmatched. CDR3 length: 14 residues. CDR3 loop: CASDRAGGMETQYF. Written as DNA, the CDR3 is TGTGCCAGCGACCGAGCGGGAGGGATGGAGACCCAGTACTTC.

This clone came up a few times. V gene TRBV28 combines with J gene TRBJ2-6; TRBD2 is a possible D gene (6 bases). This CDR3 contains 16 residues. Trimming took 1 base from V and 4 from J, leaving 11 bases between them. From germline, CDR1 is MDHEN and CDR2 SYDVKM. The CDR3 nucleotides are TGTGCCAGCAGTTTATTGGAGGGTTCCGGGGCCAACGTCCTGACTTTC. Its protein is CASSLLEGSGANVLTF.

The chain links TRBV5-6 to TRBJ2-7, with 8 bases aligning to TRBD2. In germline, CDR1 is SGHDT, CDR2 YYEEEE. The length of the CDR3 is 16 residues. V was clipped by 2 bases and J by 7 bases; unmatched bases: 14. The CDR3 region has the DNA TGTGCCAGCAGCTTCGAGGCGGGGGGAAGAACGAGGGAGCAGTACTTC. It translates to CASSFEAGGRTREQYF.

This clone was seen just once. The DNA for the CDR3 is TGTGCCAGCAGTCATTCTAGCGGGGAGCAGTTCTTC. As protein: CASSHSSGEQFF. The chain links TRBV6-6 to TRBJ2-1; 8 bases agree with TRBD2. The CDR3 has 12 residues. V lost 5 bases and J lost 10; bases outside the gene matches: 4. The germline V gene has CDR1 MNHNY and CDR2 SVGAGI (reference sequence).

This CDR3 is CASSSGQGSSYEQYF. The CDR3 DNA reads as TGCGCCAGCAGCTCGGGACAGGGAAGCTCCTACGAGCAGTACTTC. The gene calls are TRBV5-1 and TRBJ2-7, with 9 bases lining up with TRBD1. V was clipped by 3 bases and J by 0 bases; unmatched bases: 4. This CDR3 is 15 amino acids long. The germline V gene has CDR1 SGHRS and CDR2 YFSETQ.

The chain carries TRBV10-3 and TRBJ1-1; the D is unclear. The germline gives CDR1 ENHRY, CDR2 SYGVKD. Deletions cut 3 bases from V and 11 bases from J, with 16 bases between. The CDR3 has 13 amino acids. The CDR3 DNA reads TGTGCCATCAGTGACCCCGAGGGTAGAAAGGCTTTCTTT. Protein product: CAISDPEGRKAFF.

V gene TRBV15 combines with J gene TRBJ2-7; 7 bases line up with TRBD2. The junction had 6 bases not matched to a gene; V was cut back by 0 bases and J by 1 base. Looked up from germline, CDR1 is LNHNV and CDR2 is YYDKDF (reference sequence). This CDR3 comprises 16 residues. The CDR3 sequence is CATSRDWEGRSYEQYF. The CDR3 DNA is TGTGCCACCAGCAGAGATTGGGAGGGGCGATCCTACGAGCAGTACTTC.

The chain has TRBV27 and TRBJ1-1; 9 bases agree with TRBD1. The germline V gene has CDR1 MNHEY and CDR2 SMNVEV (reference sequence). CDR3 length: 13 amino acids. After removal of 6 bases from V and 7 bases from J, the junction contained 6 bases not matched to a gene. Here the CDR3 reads CASRGTGSGEAFF. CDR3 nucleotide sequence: TGTGCCAGCAGGGGGACAGGGTCGGGTGAAGCTTTCTTT.

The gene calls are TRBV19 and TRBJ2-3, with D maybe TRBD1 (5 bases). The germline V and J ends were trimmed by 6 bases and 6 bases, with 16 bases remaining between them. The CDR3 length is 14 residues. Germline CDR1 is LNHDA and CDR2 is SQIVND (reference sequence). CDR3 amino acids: CASRRGPLRDTQYF. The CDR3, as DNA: TGTGCCAGTAGAAGGGGTCCTCTTCGGGATACGCAGTATTTT.